These 14 T cell receptor beta chains originate from one sample sequenced in a study of T-cell memory formation after mild COVID-19. MiXCR was run by TCRdb on the 5' RACE reads, yielding one entry per CDR3 protein. The table has roughly 300,000 distinct CDR3 sequences, approximately 13% seen once; the top ten hold over 20%. Sample: PBMCs or a T cell subset sorted from them (not recorded which). Receptor source: a man younger than 35 who had mild COVID-19 (a few samples of this study predate the infection). Cell type and time point are not known.

This clonotype was recorded at least ten times. CDR3: CSASPSRTGQFF. In DNA form, the CDR3 reads TGCAGTGCTTCCCCATCAAGGACAGGGCAGTTCTTC. The chain couples TRBV20-1 to TRBJ2-1; 7 bases map to TRBD1. V lost 5 bases and J lost 12; bases outside the gene matches: 10. This CDR3 is 12 amino acids long. Per the germline V gene, CDR1 is DFQATT and CDR2 is SNEGSKA (reference sequence).

Ten or more counts support this clonotype. The chain employs TRBV4-1 and TRBJ2-3, with unresolved D. V lost 0 bases to trimming and J lost 0 bases, with 4 bases between them. The CDR3 is made up of 14 amino acids. Germline values: CDR1 MGHRA, CDR2 YSYEKL. DNA for the CDR3: TGCGCCAGCAGCCAAGATTTGAGCACAGATACGCAGTATTTT. This sequence encodes CASSQDLSTDTQYF.

This clonotype was recorded at least ten times. In DNA, the CDR3 is TGCGCCAGCGGACAGTACAATGAGCAGTTCTTC. The encoded protein is CASGQYNEQFF. The chain links TRBV5-1 to TRBJ2-1; D is possibly TRBD1 (6 bases). Germline V CDR1 and CDR2: SGHRS, YFSETQ. The CDR3 runs to 11 residues. Trimming pared 7 bases from V and 4 bases from J, leaving 6 bases between.

This clonotype was detected only a few times. The chain combines TRBV18 with TRBJ1-4, with 7 bases fitting TRBD1. The CDR3 has 15 residues. V lost 0 bases and J lost 8; bases outside the gene matches: 6. Per the germline V gene, CDR1 is KGHSH and CDR2 is LQKENI. In DNA, the CDR3 is TGTGCCAGCTCACCACCGGCAGGGGGTGGAGAAAAACTGTTTTTT. It yields the protein CASSPPAGGGEKLFF. The variable domain in full, with the rest retrieved from reference TRBV18 and TRBJ1-4, is NAGVMQNPRHLVRRRGQEARLRCSPMKGHSHVYWYRQLPEEGLKFMVYLQKENIIDESGMPKERFSAEFPKEGPSILRIQQVVRGDSAAYFCASSPPAGGGEKLFFGSGTQLSVL.

The genes are TRBV28 and TRBJ1-5; tentatively, D is TRBD1 (6 bases). Per germline, CDR1 MDHEN and CDR2 SYDVKM. Trimming removed 3 bases at V and 2 bases at J, with 17 bases between. There are 17 residues in the CDR3. CDR3 DNA sequence: TGTGCCAGCAGTTTTGGGCAGGGGATCAAACGCAATCAGCCCCAGCATTTT. Protein: CASSFGQGIKRNQPQHF.

This clonotype has more than one count but fewer than ten. The rearrangement joins TRBV6-1 to TRBJ1-3; D unclear. CDR1 MNHNS and CDR2 SASEGT come from the germline V gene. The CDR3 covers 14 residues. Trimming pared 3 bases from V and 4 bases from J, leaving 10 bases between. CDR3 region: CASSELNSGNTIYF. CDR3 sequence (DNA): TGTGCCAGCAGTGAGTTGAACAGCGGAAACACCATATATTTT.

This clonotype was observed a handful of times. The chain couples TRBV23-1 to TRBJ2-1; TRBD1 matches 11 bases. TRBV23-1 counts as an open reading frame of uncertain function. The V and J ends lost 0 bases and 0 bases, in that order; junction bases with no gene match: 7. This CDR3 has 19 residues. The CDR3 nucleotides read TGCGCCAGCAGTCAATCGGGGACAGGGGGGGTACGCTCCTACAATGAGCAGTTCTTC. This sequence encodes CASSQSGTGGVRSYNEQFF.

This clonotype came up a few times. The chain uses TRBV19 and TRBJ2-3; 9 positions agree with TRBD2. Germline CDR1 and CDR2: LNHDA and SQIVND (reference sequence). V shed 8 bases and J 7 bases; nucleotides not matched to a gene: 10. The length of the CDR3 is 14 residues. Written as DNA, the CDR3 is TGTGCCAGTCAGCGGGGGGCCGCAACCTATACGCAGTATTTT. Translated, it gives CASQRGAATYTQYF.

This clonotype was observed a handful of times. The J gene is TRBJ1-5, the V gene TRBV9; the D is unclear. V was shortened by 9 bases and J by 5 bases, with 9 bases between the two germline ends. Germline CDR1 and CDR2: SGDLS and YYNGEE. The CDR3 consists of 11 residues. The CDR3: CATWEYQPQHF. CDR3 DNA: TGTGCCACCTGGGAGTATCAGCCCCAGCATTTT.

The table lists this clonotype with many counts. V gene TRBV20-1 combines with J gene TRBJ2-1; TRBD2 aligns across 8 bases. The V gene's germline CDR1 is DFQATT and CDR2 SNEGSKA (reference sequence). The CDR3 is 14 amino acids. V dropped 6 bases and J dropped 6; count of bases not matched to a gene: 10. CDR3 coding DNA: TGCAGTGCCCTCAACTCTCGGGGGGGCAATGAGCAGTTCTTC. As protein: CSALNSRGGNEQFF.

The V gene is TRBV5-1, the J gene TRBJ2-2; D not certain. Germline lookup yields CDR1 SGHRS and CDR2 YFSETQ. The V and J ends lost 3 bases and 4 bases respectively, with 10 bases between them. This CDR3 has 14 residues. CDR3 residues: CASSSGMGTGELFF. In DNA, the CDR3 is TGCGCCAGCAGCTCCGGCATGGGCACCGGGGAGCTGTTTTTT.

The chain carries TRBV7-3 and TRBJ2-2; D remains ambiguous. Trimming cost V 5 bases and J 3 bases, with 7 bases left between them. Germline V gene sequence: CDR1 SGHTA, CDR2 FQGTGA. CDR3 length: 13 amino acids. For the CDR3, the DNA is TGTGCCAGCAGCCCGACATACACCGGGGAGCTGTTTTTT. Its translation is CASSPTYTGELFF.

The V and J genes are TRBV3-1 and TRBJ2-5; D may be TRBD1 (6 bases). This CDR3 region has 17 residues. Trimming cost V 0 bases and J 1 base, with 15 bases left between them. Germline assignment: CDR1 LGHDT and CDR2 YNNKEL (reference sequence). CDR3 sequence reads: CASSQDLQQGPQETQYF. The CDR3 nucleotides are TGTGCCAGCAGCCAAGACCTGCAGCAGGGGCCCCAAGAGACCCAGTACTTC.

This clonotype has at least ten counts. The rearrangement joins TRBV5-1 to TRBJ1-1; 8 positions agree with TRBD1. J lost 4 bases, V lost 9 bases, and 8 bases had no gene match. In germline, CDR1 is SGHRS, CDR2 YFSETQ. This CDR3 has 13 residues. CDR3 loop: CATGQGIGTEAFF. For the CDR3, the DNA is TGCGCCACCGGACAGGGAATAGGCACTGAAGCTTTCTTT. Combining the CDR3 with reference TRBV5-1 and TRBJ1-1 gives the whole variable domain KAGVTQTPRYLIKTRGQQVTLSCSPISGHRSVSWYQQTPGQGLQFLFEYFSETQRNKGNFPGRFSGRQFSNSRSEMNVSTLELGDSALYLCATGQGIGTEAFFGQGTRLTVV.